The sequence of this T cell receptor beta chain was determined in a study of naive and memory T cell subsets. The CDR3 has 16 residues. V gave up 3 bases and J gave up 2 bases; unmatched junction bases: 7. Germline V gene data show CDR1 as MNHEY and CDR2 as SMNVEV (reference sequence). Both TRBC1 and TRBC2 were covered by a beta constant-region primer of two equimolar oligonucleotides. Four rounds of PCR amplified the ligated cDNA using nested alpha and beta constant-region primers plus SP2. An oligonucleotide with the SP2 primer and a 12-nucleotide UMI was ligated to the cDNA 3' end. Each CDR3 protein is one row after TCRdb ran MiXCR on the UMI-ligation and nested PCR reads. Among about 23,000 distinct CDR3 sequences, roughly 9.6% were seen once, and the ten largest hold about 20%.

The receptor was isolated from a human donor in good health. Material for sequencing was central memory CD8+ T cells from blood. The chain is built from TRBV27 and TRBJ2-7; 10 bases align to TRBD2. Here the CDR3 reads CASSLRSGRAPYEQYF. CDR3 DNA sequence: TGTGCCAGCAGTTTGAGGAGCGGGAGGGCTCCCTACGAGCAGTACTTC.